This T cell receptor (beta chain) was captured in a study of blood T cell repertoires in COVID-19 (dated by TCRdb to the early 2020s). For context, the study as a whole: Samples from collaborators originated in the United States, Italy and Spain and spanned both the acute and convalescent phases of COVID-19. Nearly every sample came with metadata listing a de-identified subject ID, COVID-19 status, age in years and sex. The repertoires were made available in a free public database intended to serve as a resource for research on the immune response to SARS-CoV-2. The samples were drawn from two sources: the first 160 participants of the ongoing ImmuneRACE study, and 1,254 subjects contributed by 6 global collaborators. The material from the prospective study consisted of cDNA or gDNA derived from T cells, B-cell-depleted T cells, or PBMCs. HLA class I and class II types, where available, came from metadata supplied by the sample provider rather than from assay-based typing. Deeply sampled blood TCRbeta repertoires from subjects exposed to, actively infected with, or recovered from COVID-19 were included in the dataset. What the research found in general, with its limitations: Clinical and demographic metadata were provided uncurated, with the amount varying by source and participant.

TCRbeta CDR3 regions were amplified from genomic DNA by means of the immunoSEQ Assay, a bias-controlled multiplex PCR. The authors' pipeline ran thus. The number of nucleated cells in each sample was estimated from the amplification of reference gene primers within the assay. Sequence reads were collapsed and filtered to measure the absolute abundance of every unique TCRbeta CDR3 rearrangement. Productive Simpson clonality was computed per sample as the square root of Simpson's diversity index over productive rearrangements. What TCRdb holds here is the immuneACCESS table cut down to in-frame rearrangements. Part of the clones is not present; checked against another copy, under half of the missing clones reflect an unresolved V gene, and the others are unexplained. Clonal size and the V and J genes are those of that table, whereas D and trimming came from the DNA. A total of 55,000 to 85,000 clones appear in this sample, 90% of them only once. The top ten hold just over 5% of the sample.

Collaborating institutions collected whole blood in K2EDTA tubes following their own protocols. For TCRbeta analysis, collaborator samples were shipped as frozen whole blood, as isolated PBMCs, or as DNA extracted from either sample type. A note on this clone: Its antigen target is currently unknown. No much larger clone is present one base from it, and per-base qualities are unavailable.

The CDR3 spans 15 residues, from the cysteine through the phenylalanine. Only the CDR3 region is kept as DNA, spanning 45 bases read in frame from base 1. In the germline V gene, CDR1 corresponds to MDHEN and CDR2 to SYDVKM. The junction shows trimming of 5 bases on V and 3 bases on J, plus 16 bases between the germline ends. What was sequenced was peripheral blood. Recombination linked TRBV28 to TRBJ2-5; the D region possibly corresponds to TRBD2 (5 bases align). The sequence was collected from a young woman with acute or convalescent COVID-19. CDR3 region: CASSTSGLKKETQYF. The bases are TGTGCCAGCAGTACCTCAGGACTGAAGAAAGAGACCCAGTACTTC.